The present T cell receptor (beta chain) was sequenced within a study of regulatory T cells in long-lasting Graves disease. Arm-PCR of CDR3 regions with iRepertoire HTBI primers generated TCR beta libraries. MiXCR, run by TCRdb on the multiplex PCR reads, gives a single entry per CDR3 protein. The repertoire holds 360,000 or so distinct CDR3 sequences, with roughly 17% as singletons. Per germline, CDR1 SGDLS and CDR2 YYNGEE. The CDR3 has 16 residues. V shed 4 bases and J 0 bases; nucleotides not matched to a gene: 4. Overall study results and limits: It is possible that accuracy was reduced by the small size of the sample. Persistent disease preferred TRBV28, TRBJ1-2 and TRBJ2-5.

Stated time point: newly diagnosed GD, antithyroid drugs for less than 3 months. Construction of the TCR library relied on RNA isolated from PBMCs. The sample holds many counts of this clonotype. What it binds is not known. Another study also made use of these data, one on T cells in Graves' hyperthyroidism and ophthalmopathy. That source notes: Ophthalmopathy onset followed model prediction by a median about seven months.

J is TRBJ2-2 and V is TRBV9; TRBD1 matches 9 bases. The sequenced sample was peripheral blood mononuclear cells (PBMCs), obtained at new diagnosis, from a patient treated with antithyroid drugs. The receptor's source is a man between 40 and 49 years old with Graves disease. CDR3 sequence: CASSFRQGANTGELFF. The CDR3 DNA sequence: TGTGCCAGCAGCTTTCGACAGGGGGCGAACACCGGGGAGCTGTTTTTT.